The present TCR beta chain was sequenced within a study of cytomegalovirus exposure and HLA in healthy donors. The study, taken as a whole, reports: Previous analysis showed most TCR beta V segments were productive about 90% or about 30% of the time. A later analysis associated 15,000 or so TCR beta sequences with HLA alleles at a 0.05 false discovery rate.

On this clone: Antigen specificity is unknown.

J lost 2 bases, V lost 5 bases, and 13 bases had no gene match. The CDR3 extends over 17 amino acids. Germline V CDR1 and CDR2: SEHNR, FQNEAQ (reference sequence). The PCR employed 60 Vbeta primers together with 13 Jbeta primers. Sequencing used immunoSEQ multiplex PCR; TCRdb keeps in-frame clones, though not all of them. This table holds about 140,000 clones, roughly 75% found once. The chain employs TRBV7-9 and TRBJ2-3; 7 bases align to TRBD2. The TCR originated in a man aged 25-45 years in good health and CMV-seronegative. Sequencing used PBMCs. CDR3 sequence reads: CASSPYWAGVATDTQYF. The CDR3 nucleotides read TGTGCCAGCAGCCCATACTGGGCGGGGGTTGCCACAGATACGCAGTATTTT. Looking up the rest from reference TRBV7-9 and TRBJ2-3 gives the full variable domain: DTGVSQNPRHKITKRGQNVTFRCDPISEHNRLYWYRQTLGQGPEFLTYFQNEAQLEKSRLLSDRFSAERPKGSFSTLEIQRTEQGDSAMYLCASSPYWAGVATDTQYFGPGTRLTVL.